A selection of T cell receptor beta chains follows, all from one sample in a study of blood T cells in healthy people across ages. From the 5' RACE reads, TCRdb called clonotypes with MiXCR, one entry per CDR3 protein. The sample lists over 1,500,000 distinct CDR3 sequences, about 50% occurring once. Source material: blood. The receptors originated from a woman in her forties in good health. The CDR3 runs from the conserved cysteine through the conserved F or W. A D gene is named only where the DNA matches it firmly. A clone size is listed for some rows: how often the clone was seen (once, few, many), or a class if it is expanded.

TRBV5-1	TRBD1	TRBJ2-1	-	TGCGCCAGCAGCTTTAGGGGACAGGTTGATCCCTCCTACAATGAGCAGTTCTTC	CASSFRGQVDPSYNEQFF
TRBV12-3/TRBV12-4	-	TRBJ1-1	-	TGTGCCAGCAGTTTCCTTGCCAGCTCGAGCACTGAAGCTTTCTTT	CASSFLASSSTEAFF
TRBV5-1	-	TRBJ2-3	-	TGCGCCAGCAGGAGGGGCGGGGTCGCTCGTGCAGATACGCAGTATTTT	CASRRGGVARADTQYF
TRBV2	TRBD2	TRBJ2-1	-	TGTGCCAGCACAAAACTAGCGGGATCCTACAATGAGCAGTTCTTC	CASTKLAGSYNEQFF
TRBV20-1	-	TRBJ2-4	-	TGCAGTGCTACCCCCGGCAGGCTGGCCAAAAACATTCAGTACTTC	CSATPGRLAKNIQYF
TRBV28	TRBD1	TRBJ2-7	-	TGTGCCAGCAGTCCTCCGCGGACAGGGGGCCGCGAGCAGTACTTC	CASSPPRTGGREQYF
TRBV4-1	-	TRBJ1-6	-	TGCGCCAGCAGCGCCCTGGGGGGGAATTCACCCCTCCACTTT	CASSALGGNSPLHF
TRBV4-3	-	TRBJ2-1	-	TGCGCCAGCAGCCAAGAACTCGCGTACAATGAGCAGTTCTTC	CASSQELAYNEQFF
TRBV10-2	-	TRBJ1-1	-	TGCGTCAGCAGTGAGATTCGGGGGCAAGGTGAAGCTTTCTTT	CVSSEIRGQGEAFF
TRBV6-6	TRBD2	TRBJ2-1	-	TGTGCCAGCAGTTCGTTGACTAGCGGGGGGAACAATGAGCGGTTCTTC	CASSSLTSGGNNERFF
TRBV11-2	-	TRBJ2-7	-	TGTGCCAGCAGCTTCCCCCGCTTCGAGCAGTACTTC	CASSFPRFEQYF
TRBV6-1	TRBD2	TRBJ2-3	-	TGTGCCAGGGCGCTAGCGGGGGGAACAGATACGCAGTATTTT	CARALAGGTDTQYF
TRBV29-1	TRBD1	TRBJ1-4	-	TGCAGCGTTGATAGCCAGGGGGGGAAAAAACTGTTTTTT	CSVDSQGGKKLFF
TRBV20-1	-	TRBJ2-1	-	TGCAGTGCTAGAGATGTCGCAGGAAGCTCCTACAATGAGCAGTTCTTC	CSARDVAGSSYNEQFF
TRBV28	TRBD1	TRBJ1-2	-	TGTGCCAGCAGACGATCCGGACAGGGCTCATCGGGCTACACCTTC	CASRRSGQGSSGYTF
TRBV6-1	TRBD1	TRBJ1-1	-	TGTGCCGTCTCAGGGACAGGGGGCGGAACTGAAGCTTTCTTT	CAVSGTGGGTEAFF
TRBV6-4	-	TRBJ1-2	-	TGTGCCAGCAGCGCGCAAGGCGGCTCCTCCTATGGCTACACCTTC	CASSAQGGSSYGYTF
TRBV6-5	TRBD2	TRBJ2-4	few	TGTGCCAGCAGTTACGGGAGTACGTCGCTAGCGGATCGAACGTACTTC	CASSYGSTSLADRTYF
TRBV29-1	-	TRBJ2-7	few	TGCAGCGTTGAGGGACTCCTAGGCTCCTACGAGCAGTACTTC	CSVEGLLGSYEQYF
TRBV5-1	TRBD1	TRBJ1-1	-	TGCGCCAGCACCACGACAGGGATGAACACTGAAGCTTTCTTT	CASTTTGMNTEAFF
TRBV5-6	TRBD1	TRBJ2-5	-	TGTGCCAGCAGCTACACCGGACAGGGAGAAGAGACCCAGTACTTC	CASSYTGQGEETQYF
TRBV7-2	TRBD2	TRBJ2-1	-	TGTGCCAGCAGGGGACTAGCGGCCCCCCCGGAGTTCTTC	CASRGLAAPPEFF
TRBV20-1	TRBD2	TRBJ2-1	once	TGCAGTGCTCAACTAGCGGGAGTACGCAATGAGCAGTTCTTC	CSAQLAGVRNEQFF
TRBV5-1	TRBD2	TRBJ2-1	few	TGCGCCAGCAGCTTGGTAGCGGGGGGCCGCAGCTCCTACAATGAGCAGTTCTTC	CASSLVAGGRSSYNEQFF
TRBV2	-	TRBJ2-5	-	TGTGCCAGCAGTGAAGCGCTTGAAGGAAGGACCCAGTACTTC	CASSEALEGRTQYF
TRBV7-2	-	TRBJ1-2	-	TGTGCCAGCAGCTTAAATGGACAGAAGTCCTATGGCTACACCTTC	CASSLNGQKSYGYTF
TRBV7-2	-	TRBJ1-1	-	TGTGCCAGCAGCTTGAGACTAGTATCTGAAGCTTTCTTT	CASSLRLVSEAFF
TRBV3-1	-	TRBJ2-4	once	TGTGCCAGCAGCCAAGGTCATCAGGTAGCCAGAAACATTCAGTACTTC	CASSQGHQVARNIQYF
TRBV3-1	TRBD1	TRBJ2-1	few	TGTGCCAGCAGCCAAGGGTGGACAGGGGGCATGGATGAGCAGTTCTTC	CASSQGWTGGMDEQFF
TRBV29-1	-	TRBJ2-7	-	TGCAGCGTTGTCATGAAGTCGGAGAGGGGACCTTCCTACGAGCAGTACTTC	CSVVMKSERGPSYEQYF
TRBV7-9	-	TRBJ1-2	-	TGTGCCAGCAGAGATAGACGGGCCGCAGCTAACTATGGCTACACCTTC	CASRDRRAAANYGYTF
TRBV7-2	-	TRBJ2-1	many	TGTGCCAGCAGCCCTGAGACTAGCTCCTACAATGAGCAGTTCTTC	CASSPETSSYNEQFF
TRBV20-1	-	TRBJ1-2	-	TGCAGTGCTAGAGACGTGCCGGGGATGAACTATGGCTACACCTTC	CSARDVPGMNYGYTF
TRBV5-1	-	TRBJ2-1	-	TGCGCCAGCAGCTTGGCATCTGGGCGACATGAGCAGTTCTTC	CASSLASGRHEQFF
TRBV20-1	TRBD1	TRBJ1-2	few	TGCAGTGCCCTGGGACAGGGGGCCTATGGCTACACCTTC	CSALGQGAYGYTF
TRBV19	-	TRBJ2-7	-	TGTGCCAGTAGTAGCAAGGACGGAGACTACGAGCAGTACTTC	CASSSKDGDYEQYF
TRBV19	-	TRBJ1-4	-	TGTGCCACGGGGGCGACTGAAAAACTGTTTTTT	CATGATEKLFF
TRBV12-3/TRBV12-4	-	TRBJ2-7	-	TGTGCCAGCAATTGGTCTGGGCTCACCTACGAGCAGTACTTC	CASNWSGLTYEQYF
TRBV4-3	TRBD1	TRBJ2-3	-	TGCGCCAGCAGCCAAGGCGGACAGGGAGTGACAGATACGCAGTATTTT	CASSQGGQGVTDTQYF
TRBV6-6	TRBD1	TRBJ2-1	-	TGTGCCAGCAGTTGGGACAGGGTCGGGGATGAGCAGTTCTTC	CASSWDRVGDEQFF
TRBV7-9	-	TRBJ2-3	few	TGTGCCAGCATCCCACGGGCGTTTAGCACAGATACGCAGTATTTT	CASIPRAFSTDTQYF
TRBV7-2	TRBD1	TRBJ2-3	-	TGTGCCAGCAGCTTAGCACCGGGACAGGGTACATTTCGCACAGATACGCAGTATTTT	CASSLAPGQGTFRTDTQYF
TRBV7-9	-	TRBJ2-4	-	TGTGCCAGCAGCTCCCTGGGGTGGCTAGTCAAAAACATTCAGTACTTC	CASSSLGWLVKNIQYF
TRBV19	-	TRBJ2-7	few	TGTGCCAGTAGTATGGCAGGGAATTCGGGCGAGCAGTACTTC	CASSMAGNSGEQYF
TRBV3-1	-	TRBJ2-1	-	TGTGCCAGCAGTCAAAGGGATGTGGACCTATACAATGAGCAGTTCTTC	CASSQRDVDLYNEQFF
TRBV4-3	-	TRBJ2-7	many	TGCGCCAGCGCTACAGGGTATTTGGGCTCCTACGAGCAGTACTTC	CASATGYLGSYEQYF
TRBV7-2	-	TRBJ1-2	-	TGTGCCAGCAGCTTCATCAGGCGAGATGGCTACACCTTC	CASSFIRRDGYTF
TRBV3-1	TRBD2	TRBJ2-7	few	TGTGCCAGCAGCCAGCGTAAGTCCGGGGGGGGCTACGAGCAGTACTTC	CASSQRKSGGGYEQYF
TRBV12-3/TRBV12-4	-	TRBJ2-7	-	TGTGCCAGCAGTTTAGCCGGGACCCCAATCGGCGAGCAGTACTTC	CASSLAGTPIGEQYF
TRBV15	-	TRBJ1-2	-	TGTGCCACCAGCAGTGTGGATGGCTACACCTTC	CATSSVDGYTF
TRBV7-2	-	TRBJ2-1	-	TGTGCCAGCAGCCCCCCCCGACTAGTGCACTTTGACAATGAGCAGTTCTTC	CASSPPRLVHFDNEQFF
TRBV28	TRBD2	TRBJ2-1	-	TGTGCCAGCAATAGCGGGGCCCTCTCCTACAATGAGCAGTTCTTC	CASNSGALSYNEQFF
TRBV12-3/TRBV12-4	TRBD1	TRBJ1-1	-	TGTGCCAGCAGTCGACAAGGGGGCATGAACACTGAAGCTTTCTTT	CASSRQGGMNTEAFF
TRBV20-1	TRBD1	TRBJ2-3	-	TGCAGTGCTAGAGATGGGGGACAGACAGATACGCAGTATTTT	CSARDGGQTDTQYF
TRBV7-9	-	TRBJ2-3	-	TGTGCCAGCGCATCAGGGCGCTTCTCCGGCACAGATACGCAGTATTTT	CASASGRFSGTDTQYF
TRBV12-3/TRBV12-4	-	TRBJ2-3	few	TGTGCCAGCAGTTTTTATGGCAGGAGCACAGATACGCAGTATTTT	CASSFYGRSTDTQYF
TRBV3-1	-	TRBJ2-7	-	TGTGCCAGCAGCTCGGACCAGGCCGGGGGCCGCTCCTACGAGCAGTACTTC	CASSSDQAGGRSYEQYF